This TCR beta chain was recovered during a study of identical twins. The CDR3 is made up of 14 amino acids. Trimming took 0 bases from V and 9 from J; bases not matched to a gene: 5. The germline CDR1 and CDR2 sequences are MRHNA and SNTAGT. In TCRdb, the 5' RACE reads were re-called with MiXCR into one record per CDR3 protein. The table lists a few hundred thousand distinct CDR3 sequences, around 8% of them singletons. This clonotype was seen repeatedly, ten times or more. Its specificity is unknown. The study, taken as a whole, reports: Whereas memory repertoires showed no such difference, abundant cord blood beta clonotypes carried fewer insertions.

The sample was also reused in another study, on yellow fever vaccine responses in identical twins.

This TCR came from a woman aged 18-29 years in good health. Sequenced: CD8+ T cells sorted from blood. The genes are TRBV6-4 and TRBJ2-5; TRBD2 matches 9 bases. For the CDR3, the DNA is TGTGCCAGCAGTGACTCGACGGAGCGGGGGGCCCAGTACTTC. This gives the protein CASSDSTERGAQYF.